This T cell receptor beta chain originates from a study of blood T cell repertoires in COVID-19. The wider study: Acute-phase and convalescent COVID-19 samples originated in the United States, Italy and Spain.

Original methodology: Amplification of reference gene primers provided the estimated nucleated cell counts. The data were produced by immunoSEQ multiplex PCR, yet TCRdb's version contains in-frame clones alone and is incomplete. V and J calls and clone size are given by that table; D and trimming were obtained from the DNA. The sample holds almost 250,000 clones, about 89% seen once. Per the germline V gene, CDR1 is SGHVS and CDR2 is FNYEAQ. CDR3 length: 14 residues. The V gene end was trimmed by 5 bases and the J gene end by 1 base; junction bases not matched to a gene: 3. The sample was peripheral blood. The receptor was derived from a woman aged 60-75 years who had recovered from COVID-19. This chain uses TRBV7-6 with TRBJ2-3; 7 bases match TRBD2. The DNA of the CDR3 is TGTGCCAGCAGCCCCCGGGGGGGCACAGATACGCAGTATTTT. Its translation: CASSPRGGTDTQYF.